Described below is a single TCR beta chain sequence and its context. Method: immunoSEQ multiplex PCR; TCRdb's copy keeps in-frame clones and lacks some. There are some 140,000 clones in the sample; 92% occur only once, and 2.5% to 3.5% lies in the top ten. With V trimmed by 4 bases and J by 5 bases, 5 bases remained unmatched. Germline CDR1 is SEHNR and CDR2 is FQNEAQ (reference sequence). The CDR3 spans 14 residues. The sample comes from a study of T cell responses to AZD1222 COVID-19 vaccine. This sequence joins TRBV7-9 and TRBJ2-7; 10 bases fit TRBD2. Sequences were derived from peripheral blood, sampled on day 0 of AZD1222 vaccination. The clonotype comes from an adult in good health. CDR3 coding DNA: TGTGCCAGCAGCTACTCTAGCGGGAGTGACGAGCAGTACTTC. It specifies CASSYSSGSDEQYF.